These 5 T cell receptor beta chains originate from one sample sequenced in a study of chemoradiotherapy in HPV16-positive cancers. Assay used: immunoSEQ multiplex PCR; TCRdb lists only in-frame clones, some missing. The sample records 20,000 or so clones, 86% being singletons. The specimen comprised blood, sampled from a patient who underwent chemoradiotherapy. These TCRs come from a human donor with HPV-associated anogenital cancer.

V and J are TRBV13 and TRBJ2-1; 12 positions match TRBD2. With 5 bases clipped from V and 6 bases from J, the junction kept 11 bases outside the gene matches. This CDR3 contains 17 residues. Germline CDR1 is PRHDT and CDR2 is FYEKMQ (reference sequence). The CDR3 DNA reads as TGTGCCAGCAGCCCTCTAGCGGGGGGGCTATTGTTCAATGAGCAGTTCTTC. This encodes CASSPLAGGLLFNEQFF.

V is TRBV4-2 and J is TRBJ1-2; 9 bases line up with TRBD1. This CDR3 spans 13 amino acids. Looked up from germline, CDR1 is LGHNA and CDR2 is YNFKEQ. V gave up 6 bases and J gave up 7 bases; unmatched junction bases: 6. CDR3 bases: TGTGCCAGCAGTCGGACAGGGGATGTTGGCTACACCTTC. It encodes CASSRTGDVGYTF.

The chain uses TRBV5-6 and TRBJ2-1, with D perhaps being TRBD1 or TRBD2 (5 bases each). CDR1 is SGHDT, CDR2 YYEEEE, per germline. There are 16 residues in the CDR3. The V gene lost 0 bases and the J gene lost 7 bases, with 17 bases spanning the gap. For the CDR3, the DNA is TGTGCCAGCAGCTTGGACCGAGGGACCTGGGAGAATGAGCAGTTCTTC. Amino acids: CASSLDRGTWENEQFF.

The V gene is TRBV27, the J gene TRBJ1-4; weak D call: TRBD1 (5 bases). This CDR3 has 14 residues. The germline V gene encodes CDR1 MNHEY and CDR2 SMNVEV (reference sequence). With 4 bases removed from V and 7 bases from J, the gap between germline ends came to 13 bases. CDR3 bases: TGTGCCAGCAGTTCCGGGACGGGAACTGAAAAACTGTTTTTT. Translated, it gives CASSSGTGTEKLFF. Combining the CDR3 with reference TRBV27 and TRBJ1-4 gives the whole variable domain EAQVTQNPRYLITVTGKKLTVTCSQNMNHEYMSWYRQDPGLGLRQIYYSMNVEVTDKGDVPEGYKVSRKEKRNFPLILESPSPNQTSLYFCASSSGTGTEKLFFGSGTQLSVL.

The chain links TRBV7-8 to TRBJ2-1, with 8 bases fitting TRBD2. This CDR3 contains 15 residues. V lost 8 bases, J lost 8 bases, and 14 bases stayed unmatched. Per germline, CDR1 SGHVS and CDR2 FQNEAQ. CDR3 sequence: CASLSGGRTRHEQFF. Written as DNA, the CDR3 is TGTGCCAGCCTCTCCGGCGGGAGGACACGGCATGAGCAGTTCTTC.